Only a few counts were recorded for the clone carrying this T cell receptor (beta chain). In the original analysis: Amplified reference gene primers provided the basis for estimating nucleated cell counts. This table comes from immunoSEQ multiplex PCR, and its TCRdb copy is limited to in-frame clones, with some not included. The V and J calls and the clone size are those of that table, but D and trimming were determined from the DNA. The sample has some 130,000 clones; about 80% are singletons. The sample originates from a study of blood T cell repertoires in COVID-19. Study information: The United States, Italy and Spain provided the acute and convalescent COVID-19 samples. T cells, B-cell-depleted T cells, or PBMCs supplied cDNA or gDNA.

V was clipped by 3 bases and J by 5 bases, with 16 bases between them. Germline CDR1 reads MGHRA; CDR2 reads YSYEKL. The CDR3 runs to 15 residues. Sequencing input: peripheral blood. The sequence came from a woman of 80 years or more with acute or convalescent COVID-19. The rearrangement links TRBV4-1 to TRBJ1-1, with a possible D match to TRBD1 (6 bases). The CDR3: CASSQTTGPGTEAFF. Written as DNA, the CDR3 is TGCGCCAGCAGCCAGACCACAGGGCCGGGGACTGAAGCTTTCTTT.